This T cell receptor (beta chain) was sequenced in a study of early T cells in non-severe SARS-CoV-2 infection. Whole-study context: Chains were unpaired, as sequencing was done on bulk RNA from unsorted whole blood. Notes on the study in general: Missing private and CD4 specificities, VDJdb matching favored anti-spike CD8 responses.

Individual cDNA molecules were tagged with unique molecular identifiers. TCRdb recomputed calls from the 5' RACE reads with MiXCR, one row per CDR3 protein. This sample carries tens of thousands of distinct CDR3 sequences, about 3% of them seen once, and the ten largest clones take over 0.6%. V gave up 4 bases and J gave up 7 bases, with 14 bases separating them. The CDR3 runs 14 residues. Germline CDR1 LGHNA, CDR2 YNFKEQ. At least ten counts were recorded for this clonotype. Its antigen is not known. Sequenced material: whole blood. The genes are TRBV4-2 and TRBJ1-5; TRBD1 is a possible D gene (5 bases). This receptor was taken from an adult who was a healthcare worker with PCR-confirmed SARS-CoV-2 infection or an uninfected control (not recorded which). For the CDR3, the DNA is TGTGCCAGCAGCCCCAGACAGATCCACCAGCCCCAGCATTTT. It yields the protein CASSPRQIHQPQHF.